The 21 T cell receptor beta chains listed next were all sequenced from one sample in a study of T cell responses to AZD1222 COVID-19 vaccine. Method: immunoSEQ multiplex PCR; TCRdb's copy keeps in-frame clones and lacks some. The sample has some 100,000 clones, about 83% seen once; the top ten hold around 3.2%. The material sequenced was peripheral blood, taken on day 0 of AZD1222 vaccination. These receptors were taken from an adult in good health.

The V and J genes are TRBV5-6 and TRBJ2-6; D gene ambiguous. The CDR3 consists of 17 residues. The germline gives CDR1 SGHDT, CDR2 YYEEEE. The V end lost 0 bases, the J end lost 0 bases, and 10 bases lay between the germline ends. Here the CDR3 DNA reads TGTGCCAGCAGCTTGGGGAGCGCAAGCTCTGGGGCCAACGTCCTGACTTTC. The encoded protein is CASSLGSASSGANVLTF.

This clone was seen only a few times. The V call is TRBV7-9, the J call TRBJ1-3; D might be TRBD1 (6 bases). CDR1 SEHNR and CDR2 FQNEAQ come from the germline V gene (reference sequence). The CDR3 covers 15 residues. The V and J ends lost 5 bases and 4 bases respectively, with 15 bases between them. For the CDR3, the DNA is TGTGCCAGCAGCCCAGGGGAAACGGCGGGAAACACCATATATTTT. As protein: CASSPGETAGNTIYF.

The chain is built from TRBV7-3 and TRBJ2-7; TRBD1 agrees at 10 bases. Germline values: CDR1 SGHTA, CDR2 FQGTGA. The CDR3 covers 15 residues. V shed 2 bases, J shed 3 bases, and the junction held 4 bases outside the gene matches. In DNA, the CDR3 is TGTGCCAGCAGCTTAGGGGGGACAGGGGACTACGAGCAGTACTTC. Protein product: CASSLGGTGDYEQYF.

The gene calls are TRBV7-6 and TRBJ2-5, with 11 bases lining up with TRBD1. After removal of 6 bases from V and 4 bases from J, the junction contained 10 bases not matched to a gene. The CDR3 is made up of 16 amino acids. CDR1 and CDR2 (germline): SGHVS, FNYEAQ. For the CDR3, the DNA is TGTGCCAGCAGTTTCGCCGGGACAGGGGGTGGAGAGACCCAGTACTTC. It is translated as CASSFAGTGGGETQYF.

The gene calls are TRBV6-4 and TRBJ2-7; 7 bases fit TRBD2. The CDR3 covers 16 residues. The V and J ends lost 4 bases and 5 bases, in that order; junction bases with no gene match: 14. Germline V gene lookup returns CDR1 MRHNA and CDR2 SNTAGT. The CDR3 nucleotides are TGTGCCAGCAGTGGGTGGTTTAGCGGGCTATCGGACGAGCAGTACTTC. This gives the protein CASSGWFSGLSDEQYF.

The chain has TRBV3-1 (or the pseudogene TRBV3-2) and TRBJ1-5; D is uncertain. Germline V CDR1 and CDR2: LGHDT, YNNKEL (reference sequence). The CDR3 has 13 residues. The V end lost 1 base, the J end lost 7 bases, and 8 bases lay between the germline ends. The CDR3 DNA reads TGTGCCAGCAGCCAAGGCGCGGACCAGCCCCAGCATTTT. It specifies CASSQGADQPQHF.

This rearrangement joins TRBV27 to TRBJ2-7; TRBD1 is a possible D gene (5 bases). In germline, CDR1 is MNHEY, CDR2 SMNVEV (reference sequence). Trimming stripped 6 bases from V and 5 bases from J, with 17 bases between. The CDR3 loop spans 14 amino acids. This CDR3 reads CASSRYRTTHEQYF. CDR3 DNA sequence: TGTGCCAGCAGCCGTTACAGGACCACTCACGAGCAGTACTTC.

This clone occurred a few times. The chain recombines TRBV6-5 with TRBJ1-5; D gene unclear. CDR1 is MNHEY and CDR2 is SVGAGI in the germline V gene. Deletions cut 6 bases from V and 2 bases from J, with 8 bases between. The CDR3 contains 13 residues. The CDR3 region is CASSSQRNQPQHF. The CDR3 nucleotides read TGTGCCAGCAGCTCCCAGCGCAATCAGCCCCAGCATTTT.

This chain links TRBV19 with TRBJ1-1; D perhaps matches TRBD1 (6 bases). This CDR3 contains 14 residues. Trimming cost V 7 bases and J 1 base, with 13 bases left between them. Germline CDR1 reads LNHDA; CDR2 reads SQIVND (reference sequence). The CDR3 DNA sequence: TGTGCCAGTACCCCCGGGACATCGAACACTGAAGCTTTCTTT. It codes for CASTPGTSNTEAFF.

This CDR3 is CASRKAGATGELFF. The DNA for the CDR3 is TGCGCCAGTCGGAAAGCGGGGGCAACCGGGGAGCTGTTTTTT. The V gene is TRBV5-1, the J gene TRBJ2-2, with 8 bases that match TRBD2. The ends lost 8 bases at V and 5 bases at J; junction bases unmatched: 8. Germline V gives CDR1 SGHRS, CDR2 YFSETQ. CDR3 length equals 14 residues.

The chain employs TRBV27 and TRBJ1-1; maybe TRBD1 (5 bases). With 7 bases removed from V and 2 bases from J, the gap between germline ends came to 14 bases. The CDR3 consists of 14 residues. Germline lookup yields CDR1 MNHEY and CDR2 SMNVEV (reference sequence). The CDR3 DNA sequence: TGTGCCAGCACACCCAGGGCGACTAACACTGAAGCTTTCTTT. This gives the protein CASTPRATNTEAFF.

The chain recombines TRBV6-5 with TRBJ2-5, with D possibly TRBD2 on 6 matching bases. Per germline, CDR1 MNHEY and CDR2 SVGAGI. The V end lost 5 bases, the J end lost 6 bases, and 10 bases lay between the germline ends. The CDR3 contains 12 residues. The CDR3 DNA follows: TGTGCCAGCAGTAATAGCGGACAGACCCAGTACTTC. Translation gives CASSNSGQTQYF.

The chain recombines TRBV12-3 or TRBV12-4 with TRBJ2-1, with D unresolved. This CDR3 has 11 amino acids. V was shortened by 6 bases and J by 10 bases, with 10 bases between the two germline ends. As DNA, the CDR3 is TGTGCCAGCAGCCGCGTCGGGGAGCAGTTCTTC. This gives the protein CASSRVGEQFF.

This sequence joins TRBV6-1 and TRBJ1-2; D ambiguous. V was shortened by 2 bases and J by 5 bases, with 9 bases between the two germline ends. From germline, CDR1 is MNHNS and CDR2 SASEGT. The CDR3 loop spans 13 amino acids. As DNA, the CDR3 is TGTGCCAGCAGTGAAAGTGGGAGATATGGCTACACCTTC. Its protein is CASSESGRYGYTF.

V gene TRBV7-2 combines with J gene TRBJ1-1; D is uncertain. V lost 4 bases and J lost 0, with 9 bases in between. Germline CDR1 reads SGHTA; CDR2 reads FQGNSA. The CDR3 is 14 amino acids. In DNA, the CDR3 is TGTGCCAGCAGCTCCCTATTCCTGAACACTGAAGCTTTCTTT. Translation gives CASSSLFLNTEAFF.

CDR3 in DNA: TGTGCCAGCAGCGGGAGCAAAAGGCAGGGCAACCCCTCTGTGTCTCAGCCCCAGCATTTT. Translating gives CASSGSKRQGNPSVSQPQHF. V and J are TRBV6-2 or TRBV6-3 and TRBJ1-5, with a possible D match to TRBD1 (5 bases). V was cut by 6 bases and J by 6 bases, with 33 bases left in between. The CDR3 has 20 residues. CDR1 and CDR2 from the germline V gene are MNHEY and SVGEGT.

The chain carries TRBV9 and TRBJ1-6; D not certain. In germline, CDR1 is SGDLS, CDR2 YYNGEE. The CDR3 is 16 amino acids. V lost 0 bases, J lost 8 bases, and 15 bases lay in between. The chain's CDR3 is CASSVVRQRDDSPLHF. The CDR3 bases are TGTGCCAGCAGCGTAGTTCGTCAAAGGGATGATTCACCCCTCCACTTT.

The chain employs TRBV23-1 and TRBJ1-2; D is unclear. TRBV23-1 has ORF status, its function being uncertain. The CDR3 has 16 residues. V was trimmed by 8 bases and J by 4 bases, leaving 23 bases between them. The DNA for the CDR3 is TGCGCCAGCCCCCACGGGCGGGGAGAATTGATCTATGGCTACACCTTC. Residues: CASPHGRGELIYGYTF.

The chain has TRBV3-1 (or the pseudogene TRBV3-2) and TRBJ1-1; a possible D gene is TRBD1 (5 bases). The CDR3 covers 14 residues. Germline V gene sequence: CDR1 LGHDT, CDR2 YNNKEL (reference sequence). The V and J ends lost 1 base and 7 bases respectively, with 13 bases between them. In DNA form, the CDR3 reads TGTGCCAGCAGCCAAGTAAGCGGGGCTGGTGAAGCTTTCTTT. Residues: CASSQVSGAGEAFF.

The V call is TRBV5-1, the J call TRBJ1-4; D call uncertain. V was clipped by 7 bases and J by 8 bases, with 15 bases between them. The CDR3 sequence is 13 residues long. Germline CDR1 is SGHRS and CDR2 is YFSETQ. CDR3 sequence (DNA): TGCGCCAGCCCGGACCCGGGGAGGGAAAAACTGTTTTTT. Its translation: CASPDPGREKLFF.

The chain joins TRBV14 to TRBJ1-1, with 7 bases lining up with TRBD1. Germline V gene lookup returns CDR1 SGHDN and CDR2 FVKESK. This CDR3 has 16 amino acids. V was clipped by 4 bases and J by 2 bases; unmatched bases: 10. CDR3 in amino acids: CASSPQGGFGNTEAFF. Here the CDR3 DNA reads TGTGCCAGCAGCCCCCAGGGGGGGTTTGGTAACACTGAAGCTTTCTTT.